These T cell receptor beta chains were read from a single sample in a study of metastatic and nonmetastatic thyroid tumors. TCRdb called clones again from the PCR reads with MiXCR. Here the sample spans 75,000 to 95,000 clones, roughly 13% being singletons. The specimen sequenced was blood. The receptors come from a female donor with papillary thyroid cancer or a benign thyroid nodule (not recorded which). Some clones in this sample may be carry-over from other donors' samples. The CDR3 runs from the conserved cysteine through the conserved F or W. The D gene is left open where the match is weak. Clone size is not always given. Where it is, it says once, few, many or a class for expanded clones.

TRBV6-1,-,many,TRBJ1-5,CASSTGQKPQHF,TGTGCCAGCAGTACCGGACAGAAGCCCCAGCATTTT
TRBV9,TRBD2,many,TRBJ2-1,CASSVGRGLYNEQFF,TGTGCCAGCAGCGTAGGGCGGGGGTTGTACAATGAGCAGTTCTTC
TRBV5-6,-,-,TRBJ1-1,CASSGASMNTEAFF,TGTGCCAGCTCCGGCGCGTCAATGAACACTGAAGCTTTCTTT
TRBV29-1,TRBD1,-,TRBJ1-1,CSVMTGRNTESFF,TGCAGCGTCATGACAGGGCGGAACACTGAATCTTTCTTT
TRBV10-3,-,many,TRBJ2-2,CAISESGTVFGELFF,TGTGCCATCAGTGAGTCAGGGACGGTATTCGGGGAGCTGTTTTTT
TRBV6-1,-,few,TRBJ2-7,CASSEASWDTTYEQYF,TGTGCCAGCAGTGAAGCAAGCTGGGACACTACCTACGAGCAGTACTTC
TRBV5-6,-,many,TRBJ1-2,CASSLALGGYAF,TGTGCCAGCAGCTTGGCTTTGGGGGGTTACGCCTTC
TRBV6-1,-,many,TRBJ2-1,CASIMGYNEQFF,TGTGCCAGCATTATGGGATACAATGAGCAGTTCTTC
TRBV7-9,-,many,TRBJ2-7,CASSPSNYEQYF,TGTGCCAGCAGCCCTTCGAACTACGAGCAGTACTTC
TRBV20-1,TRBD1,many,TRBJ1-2,CSAQPGQANYGYTF,TGCAGTGCCCAACCAGGACAGGCTAACTATGGCTACACCTTC
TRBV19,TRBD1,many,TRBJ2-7,CASSLGTGSSYEQYF,TGTGCCAGTAGTCTTGGGACAGGGAGCTCCTACGAGCAGTACTTC
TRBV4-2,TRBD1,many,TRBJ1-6,CASSQVISDRVKISPLHF,TGTGCCAGCAGCCAAGTAATTTCCGACAGGGTAAAAATTTCACCCCTCCACTTT
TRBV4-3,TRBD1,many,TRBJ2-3,CASSQKATGSTDTQYF,TGCGCCAGCAGCCAAAAAGCGACAGGGAGCACAGATACGCAGTATTTT
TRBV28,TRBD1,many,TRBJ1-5,CASRDRDRGSHQPQHF,TGTGCCAGCAGAGACCGGGACAGGGGATCCCATCAGCCCCAGCATTTT
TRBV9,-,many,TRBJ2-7,CASSGDPFTAEQYF,TGTGCCAGCAGCGGCGACCCCTTCACGGCCGAGCAGTACTTC
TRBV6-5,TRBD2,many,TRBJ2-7,CASSRVPAGVIPPPYEQYF,TGTGCCAGCAGTAGGGTCCCAGCGGGAGTAATTCCGCCGCCCTACGAGCAGTACTTC
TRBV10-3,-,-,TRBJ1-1,CAISPQDTEAFF,TGTGCCATCAGCCCTCAAGACACTGAAGCTTTCTTT
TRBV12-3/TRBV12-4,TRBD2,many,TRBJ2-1,CASSFFAGGGQFF,TGTGCCAGCAGTTTTTTTGCGGGAGGAGGGCAGTTCTTC
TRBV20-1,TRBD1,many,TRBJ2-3,CTGTGGRDTQYF,TGCACCGGGACAGGAGGACGGGATACGCAGTATTTT
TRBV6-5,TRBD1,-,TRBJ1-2,CASSYDRGQGVNYGYTF,TGTGCCAGCAGTTACGATCGCGGACAGGGAGTTAACTATGGCTACACCTTC
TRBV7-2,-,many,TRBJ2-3,CASSSTDTQYF,TGTGCCAGCAGCTCCACGGATACGCAGTATTTT
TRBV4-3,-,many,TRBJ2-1,CASSQGLGSNEQFF,TGCGCCAGCAGCCAGGGCCTCGGGAGCAATGAGCAGTTCTTC
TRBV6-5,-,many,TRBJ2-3,CASSYVRANTQYF,TGTGCCAGCAGTTACGTTCGTGCGAATACGCAGTATTTT
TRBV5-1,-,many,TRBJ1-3,CASSPLAGTLGNTIYF,TGCGCCAGCAGCCCACTAGCCGGGACACTCGGAAACACCATATATTTT
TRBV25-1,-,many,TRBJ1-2,CASSELSGDGYTF,TGTGCCAGCAGTGAATTGAGTGGGGATGGCTACACCTTC
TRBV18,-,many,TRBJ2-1,CASSPPQGNEQFF,TGTGCCAGCTCACCACCCCAGGGCAATGAGCAGTTCTTC
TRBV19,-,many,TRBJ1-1,CASSWIAKQAFF,TGTGCCAGTAGTTGGATCGCAAAGCAAGCTTTCTTT
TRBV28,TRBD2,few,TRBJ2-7,CASGLGTSGADYEQYF,TGTGCCAGCGGCCTCGGGACTAGCGGGGCAGACTACGAGCAGTACTTC
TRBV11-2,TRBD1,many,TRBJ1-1,CASSLESTGKAFF,TGTGCCAGCAGCTTAGAGTCGACAGGGAAAGCTTTCTTT
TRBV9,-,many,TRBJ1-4,CASSVRPYNEKLFF,TGTGCCAGCAGCGTACGTCCCTATAATGAAAAACTGTTTTTT
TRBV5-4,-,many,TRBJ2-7,CASSLPGGEQYF,TGTGCCAGCAGCTTACCGGGTGGCGAGCAGTACTTC
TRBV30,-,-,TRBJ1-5,CAWSSKCREDQPQHF,TGTGCTTGGTCATCTAAGTGTAGAGAGGATCAGCCCCAGCATTTT
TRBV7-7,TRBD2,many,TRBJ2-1,CASSPGTSGNNEQFF,TGTGCTAGCAGCCCCGGGACTAGCGGGAACAATGAGCAGTTCTTC
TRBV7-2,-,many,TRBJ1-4,CATGRYSEKLFF,TGTGCCACAGGGCGATATAGTGAAAAACTGTTTTTT
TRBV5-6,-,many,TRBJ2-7,CASSSPSGLYEQYF,TGTGCCAGCAGCTCACCCAGCGGACTATACGAGCAGTACTTC
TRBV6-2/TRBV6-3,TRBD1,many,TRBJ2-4,CASSLLPQGGHIQYF,TGTGCCAGCAGCCTCCTGCCACAGGGGGGCCACATTCAGTACTTC
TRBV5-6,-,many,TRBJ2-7,CASSFEYEQYF,TGTGCCAGCAGCTTTGAGTACGAGCAGTACTTC